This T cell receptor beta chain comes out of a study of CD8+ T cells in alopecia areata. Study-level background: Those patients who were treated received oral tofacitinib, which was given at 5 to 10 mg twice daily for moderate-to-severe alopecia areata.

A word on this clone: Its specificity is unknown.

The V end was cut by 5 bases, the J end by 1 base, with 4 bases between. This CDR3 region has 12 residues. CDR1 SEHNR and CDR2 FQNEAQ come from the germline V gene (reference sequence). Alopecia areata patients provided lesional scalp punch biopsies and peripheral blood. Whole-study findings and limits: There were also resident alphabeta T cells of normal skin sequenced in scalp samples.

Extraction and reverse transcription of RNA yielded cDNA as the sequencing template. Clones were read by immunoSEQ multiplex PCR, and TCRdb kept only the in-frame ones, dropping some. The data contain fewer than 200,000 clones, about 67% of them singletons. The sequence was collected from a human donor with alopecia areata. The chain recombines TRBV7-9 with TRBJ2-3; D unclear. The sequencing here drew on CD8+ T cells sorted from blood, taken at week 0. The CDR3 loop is CASSTRTDTQYF. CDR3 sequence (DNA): TGTGCCAGCAGCACGCGCACAGATACGCAGTATTTT.